The present T cell receptor beta chain was sequenced within a study of shared clonotypes between healthy human individuals. Study context: The donors, a couple of women and three men, were aged 18 to 49. Per donor, CD8 memory used one plate, CD8 naive used two, CD4 memory used three and CD4 naive used three. The study, taken as a whole, reports: Memory subsets had estimated richness that was generally smaller than that of naive subsets.

From CD4+ cells came CD45RA+ naive and CD45RA-negative memory subsets. The protocol was immunoSEQ multiplex PCR, while the TCRdb copy is restricted to in-frame clones and leaves out a portion. Here the sample spans over a million clones, around 76% being singletons. In regard to this clone: Its specificity is unknown.

Germline V lookup: CDR1 MDHEN, CDR2 SYDVKM. V was clipped by 5 bases and J by 6 bases; unmatched bases: 13. The CDR3 runs to 16 residues. The chain employs TRBV28 and TRBJ2-1; TRBD2 matches 7 bases. The origin of this receptor is a young man in good health. The sequenced sample was memory CD4+ T cells sorted from blood. Documented subset: CD45RA-negative fraction. For the CDR3, the DNA is TGTGCCAGCAGTCCGTCTGGGAGGGTAGTTTCCAATGAGCAGTTCTTC. As protein: CASSPSGRVVSNEQFF. Supplemented by reference TRBV28 and TRBJ2-1, the full variable domain reads DVKVTQSSRYLVKRTGEKVFLECVQDMDHENMFWYRQDPGLGLRLIYFSYDVKMKEKGDIPEGYSVSREKKERFSLILESASTNQTSMYLCASSPSGRVVSNEQFFGPGTRLTVL.